This T cell receptor beta chain was recovered during a study of cytomegalovirus exposure and HLA in healthy donors. Background on the study: A preliminary data release comprised about 85 million unique TCRs obtained from HLA-typed donors.

Per germline, CDR1 SGHDT and CDR2 YYEEEE. Unmatched junction bases numbered 13, after V lost 0 bases and J lost 7 bases. There are 18 residues in the CDR3. While unrecorded immune exposures were likely, the donors were nominally healthy when sampled. This clone was picked up a small number of times. Its antigen remains unidentified. Whole-study results and caveats: A later analysis reported that several of the most significant clusters appeared to be linked to common viral pathogens, among them Epstein-Barr virus. Later analysis suggested most CMV-associated TCR beta chains were HLA-restricted.

The PCR ran on 60 Vbeta and 13 Jbeta primers. The repertoire was sequenced with immunoSEQ multiplex PCR; TCRdb's copy has only in-frame clones and lacks some. The sample yields roughly 200,000 clones, roughly 85% seen once. The receptor was derived from a woman aged 25 to 39 in good health and CMV-seropositive. The sample was PBMCs. The chain combines TRBV5-6 with TRBJ1-4; 9 bases are a match to TRBD1. In DNA, the CDR3 is TGTGCCAGCAGCTTGGTAGGGACAGGGAGGAGAGACGGTGAAAAACTGTTTTTT. Translation: CASSLVGTGRRDGEKLFF. Together with reference TRBV5-6 and TRBJ1-4, the CDR3 gives the full variable domain: DAGVTQSPTHLIKTRGQQVTLRCSPKSGHDTVSWYQQALGQGPQFIFQYYEEEERQRGNFPDRFSGHQFPNYSSELNVNALLLGDSALYLCASSLVGTGRRDGEKLFFGSGTQLSVL.